Listed below are T cell receptor beta chains from one sample, sequenced in a study of OX40 agonist ivuxolimab in advanced cancers. Sequencing used immunoSEQ multiplex PCR; TCRdb keeps in-frame clones, though not all of them. Of around 95,000 clones detected, 90% to 95% appear once; the ten largest clones hold roughly 0.26%. The sample consisted of CD4+ or CD8+ T cells sorted from blood, taken in a trial of the OX40 agonist ivuxolimab. Receptors originate from an adult with an advanced solid tumor such as melanoma, head and neck, liver or kidney cancer. Both conserved end residues are part of each CDR3. D genes are given only for firm matches. Clone sizes are given selectively: once, few, many, or a class where the clone is expanded.

size: once
V: TRBV28
D: -
J: TRBJ1-1
DNA: TGTGCCAGCAGTTTACTTCAGGGGTACACTGAAGCTTTCTTT
CDR3: CASSLLQGYTEAFF

size: -
V: TRBV5-5
D: TRBD1
J: TRBJ1-6
DNA: TGTGCCAGCAGCAGAGGACAGGGTAATTCACCCCTCCACTTT
CDR3: CASSRGQGNSPLHF

size: -
V: TRBV7-3
D: -
J: TRBJ2-2
DNA: TGTGCCAGCAGCGCGGACGGGTCCCCTCTTATCGGGGAGCTGTTTTTT
CDR3: CASSADGSPLIGELFF

size: -
V: TRBV30
D: TRBD2
J: TRBJ2-1
DNA: TGTGCCTGGGGGGGGGTGGGCGGTGAGCAGTTCTTC
CDR3: CAWGGVGGEQFF

size: -
V: TRBV19
D: TRBD1
J: TRBJ1-3
DNA: TGTGCCACCGGACAGGGCTTTGATTCCAACACCATATATTTT
CDR3: CATGQGFDSNTIYF

size: -
V: TRBV7-2
D: TRBD2
J: TRBJ2-7
DNA: TGTGCCAGCAGCCCGAGACTAGCTGTAGAGCAGTACTTC
CDR3: CASSPRLAVEQYF

size: -
V: TRBV6-5
D: -
J: TRBJ1-2
DNA: TGTGCCAGCAGTTACCGCGACGGCCGCTCGGGCTACACCTTC
CDR3: CASSYRDGRSGYTF

size: -
V: TRBV30
D: -
J: TRBJ2-3
DNA: TGTGCCTGGAGTGTAGACGCGCTCAGCACAGATACGCAGTATTTT
CDR3: CAWSVDALSTDTQYF

size: once
V: TRBV4-3
D: -
J: TRBJ1-2
DNA: TGCGCCAGCAGCCAAGATGAAGGGTATTATGGCTACACCTTC
CDR3: CASSQDEGYYGYTF

size: -
V: TRBV2
D: -
J: TRBJ1-5
DNA: TGTGCCAGCTCCGGCGGCGTTGCCAATCAGCCCCAGCATTTT
CDR3: CASSGGVANQPQHF

size: -
V: TRBV2
D: TRBD1
J: TRBJ2-5
DNA: TGTGCCAGCAGTTCGAACTCGGACAGGGAAGAGACCCAGTACTTC
CDR3: CASSSNSDREETQYF

size: -
V: TRBV4-3
D: -
J: TRBJ2-1
DNA: TGCGCCAGCAGCCAAGGGACCTTTCACAGCTCCTACAATGAGCAGTTCTTC
CDR3: CASSQGTFHSSYNEQFF

size: -
V: TRBV5-5
D: TRBD1
J: TRBJ1-2
DNA: TGTGCCAGCAGCTCGACAGGGATTTATGGCTACACCTTC
CDR3: CASSSTGIYGYTF

size: -
V: TRBV9
D: TRBD2
J: TRBJ2-1
DNA: TGTGCCAGCAGCGTAACTCCGGGACTAGTCTACAATGAGCAGTTCTTC
CDR3: CASSVTPGLVYNEQFF

size: -
V: TRBV28
D: -
J: TRBJ2-2
DNA: TGTGCCAGCAGTTTAATCACCGGGGAGCTGTTTTTT
CDR3: CASSLITGELFF

size: few
V: TRBV6-1
D: -
J: TRBJ1-6
DNA: TGTGCCAGCAGTTTAACAGGTTATAATTCACCCCTCCACTTT
CDR3: CASSLTGYNSPLHF

size: -
V: TRBV9
D: -
J: TRBJ1-5
DNA: TGTGCCAGCAGCGTAGGGGGATCTAATCAGCCCCAGCATTTT
CDR3: CASSVGGSNQPQHF

size: -
V: TRBV10-2
D: TRBD1
J: TRBJ1-1
DNA: TGCGCCAGCAGAAGGGGGCAGGGCACTGAAGCTTTCTTT
CDR3: CASRRGQGTEAFF

size: -
V: TRBV2
D: -
J: TRBJ2-1
DNA: TGTGCCAGCAGAACGATCCGCCTCAGGTCCTACAATGAGCAGTTCTTC
CDR3: CASRTIRLRSYNEQFF

size: -
V: TRBV5-1
D: -
J: TRBJ1-6
DNA: TGCGCCAGCAGCTTGGAGGGCCTTGATTCACCCCTCCACTTT
CDR3: CASSLEGLDSPLHF

size: -
V: TRBV4-3
D: -
J: TRBJ1-5
DNA: TGCGCCAGCAGCCAAGATGTAGGTCAGCCCCAGCATTTT
CDR3: CASSQDVGQPQHF

size: -
V: TRBV6-6
D: TRBD2
J: TRBJ2-7
DNA: TGTGCCAGCAGTACCCCAGCGGGGGGGCCACCCGAGCAGTACTTC
CDR3: CASSTPAGGPPEQYF

size: -
V: TRBV28
D: -
J: TRBJ2-7
DNA: TGTGCCAGCACTATTGACAGGAACTACGAGCAGTACTTC
CDR3: CASTIDRNYEQYF

size: -
V: TRBV19
D: TRBD1
J: TRBJ1-5
DNA: TGTGCCAGTAGCCGGACAGGGGATGGCAATCAGCCCCAGCATTTT
CDR3: CASSRTGDGNQPQHF

size: -
V: TRBV15
D: TRBD2
J: TRBJ2-1
DNA: TGTGCCACCGGAAAGGATAGCGGGAGGATTGGTGAGCAGTTCTTC
CDR3: CATGKDSGRIGEQFF

size: -
V: TRBV6-6
D: -
J: TRBJ2-5
DNA: TGTGCCAGCAGTTACTCACACACAGGGATTCAAGAGACCCAGTACTTC
CDR3: CASSYSHTGIQETQYF

size: once
V: TRBV25-1
D: -
J: TRBJ1-1
DNA: TGTGCCAGCAGACGGCTGGGGGGGAACACTGAAGCTTTCTTT
CDR3: CASRRLGGNTEAFF

size: -
V: TRBV2
D: -
J: TRBJ2-2
DNA: TGTGCCAGCATTACGGACCGGGGGGGGGAGCTGTTTTTT
CDR3: CASITDRGGELFF

size: -
V: TRBV19
D: TRBD2
J: TRBJ2-1
DNA: TGTGCCAGTGAACGCCATAGACTAGCGGGTTCCTACAATGAGCAGTTCTTC
CDR3: CASERHRLAGSYNEQFF

size: -
V: TRBV5-6
D: -
J: TRBJ1-5
DNA: TGTGCCAGCAGCTTAGGGGGGGCCCAGCCCCAGCATTTT
CDR3: CASSLGGAQPQHF

size: -
V: TRBV30
D: TRBD1
J: TRBJ1-5
DNA: TGTGCCTGGAGTGACAGGGGGCGTTCAGGGGGTCAGCCCCAGCATTTT
CDR3: CAWSDRGRSGGQPQHF

size: -
V: TRBV5-1
D: -
J: TRBJ1-5
DNA: TGCGCCAGCAGCTCTAATCAGCCCCAGCATTTT
CDR3: CASSSNQPQHF

size: -
V: TRBV12-5
D: TRBD1
J: TRBJ2-1
DNA: TGTGCTAGTGGAAGACAGGGGGATAACAATGAGCAGTTCTTC
CDR3: CASGRQGDNNEQFF

size: -
V: TRBV5-1
D: -
J: TRBJ1-2
DNA: TGCGCCAGCACGGACGTGGACGCTGCAACCTATGGCTACACCTTC
CDR3: CASTDVDAATYGYTF

size: -
V: TRBV15
D: -
J: TRBJ1-1
DNA: TGTGCCACCAGCAGACCTGGGATCACTGAAGCTTTCTTT
CDR3: CATSRPGITEAFF

size: -
V: TRBV9
D: -
J: TRBJ1-5
DNA: TGTGCCAGCAGCGACCACGGGTATCAGCCCCAGCATTTT
CDR3: CASSDHGYQPQHF

size: -
V: TRBV28
D: TRBD1
J: TRBJ2-6
DNA: TGTGCCAGCAGTCCCAGACAGGGGATTTTCTCTGGGGCCAACGTCCTGACTTTC
CDR3: CASSPRQGIFSGANVLTF

size: few
V: TRBV10-3
D: -
J: TRBJ1-5
DNA: TGTGCCATCACGGCGCAGCCCTTTTTCCCTCAGCATTTT
CDR3: CAITAQPFFPQHF

size: once
V: TRBV9
D: -
J: TRBJ2-1
DNA: TGTGCCAGCAGCGTAGTGGGGGGAAACAATGAGCAGTTCTTC
CDR3: CASSVVGGNNEQFF

size: -
V: TRBV30
D: TRBD1
J: TRBJ1-6
DNA: TGTGCCTGGTCGGACAGGGAAGGTTCACCCCTCCACTTT
CDR3: CAWSDREGSPLHF

size: -
V: TRBV7-2
D: -
J: TRBJ2-1
DNA: TGTGCCAGCAGTTTCCCGTACAATGAGCAGTTCTTC
CDR3: CASSFPYNEQFF

size: -
V: TRBV4-1
D: TRBD2
J: TRBJ2-1
DNA: TGCGCCAGCAGCCAAGAGAGGGTAGCGGGAGGGCCTAGGTATGAGCAGTTCTTC
CDR3: CASSQERVAGGPRYEQFF

size: -
V: TRBV6-4
D: TRBD1
J: TRBJ2-1
DNA: TGTGCCAGCCGAGACTGGGACAGGGGAAATGGCGAGCAGTTCTTC
CDR3: CASRDWDRGNGEQFF

size: once
V: TRBV6-1
D: -
J: TRBJ1-1
DNA: TGTGCCAGCAGTGATCGGTTGGGGGCGAACACTGAAGCTTTCTTT
CDR3: CASSDRLGANTEAFF

size: -
V: TRBV7-8
D: -
J: TRBJ1-3
DNA: TGTGCCAGCAGCTCCCGGGGAGGGGCTGGAAACACCATATATTTT
CDR3: CASSSRGGAGNTIYF

size: -
V: TRBV6-6
D: -
J: TRBJ1-1
DNA: TGTGCCAGCAGAGGCCCGGTTGTGGGCACTGAAGCTTTCTTT
CDR3: CASRGPVVGTEAFF

size: once
V: TRBV6-6
D: TRBD1
J: TRBJ1-3
DNA: TGTGCCAGCCTCTTGTGGACAGGGCTAGGAAACACCATATATTTT
CDR3: CASLLWTGLGNTIYF

size: -
V: TRBV6-1
D: -
J: TRBJ2-1
DNA: TGTGCCAGCAGTGTTAGCGCCTCCTACAATGAGCAGTTCTTC
CDR3: CASSVSASYNEQFF

size: -
V: TRBV30
D: -
J: TRBJ1-5
DNA: TGTGCCTGGAGTGTGAGTAGGGCCTCATATAGCAATCAGCCCCAGCATTTT
CDR3: CAWSVSRASYSNQPQHF